Below, 27 T cell receptor beta chains from the same sample are listed, as sequenced in a study of cytomegalovirus exposure and HLA in healthy donors (dated by TCRdb to about 2017). Library construction relied on the immunoSEQ multiplex PCR assay. For the multiplex PCR, a mixture combining 60 forward primers for TCR Vbeta segments and 13 reverse primers for TCR Jbeta segments was used. The clones in this table, taken by TCRdb from immuneACCESS, are in-frame only. Not every clone is retained; where verified, under half of the shortfall comes from an unresolved V gene, and the cause of the rest is unknown. Counted in this sample were 60,000 to 90,000 clones; approximately 80% of them appeared once. Under 20% of the sample is taken by the ten largest. Source material: PBMCs. Receptors originate from a man aged 65 to 79 in good health and CMV-seropositive.

The V call is TRBV5-1, the J call TRBJ2-3, with D unresolved. CDR3 size: 14 residues. Germline loops: CDR1 SGHRS, CDR2 YFSETQ. The V and J ends lost 0 bases and 4 bases respectively, with 9 bases between them. The DNA of the CDR3 is TGCGCCAGCAGCTTGGACGCAGTCCCAGATACGCAGTATTTT. Translating it yields CASSLDAVPDTQYF.

This sequence joins TRBV6-6 and TRBJ1-1; 8 bases map to TRBD1. The CDR3 has 16 amino acids. The V segment lost 5 bases and the J segment 4 bases; nucleotides outside the gene matches: 12. The germline CDR1 and CDR2 sequences are MNHNY and SVGAGI (reference sequence). The CDR3 coding sequence is TGTGCCAGCAGTGCCGGGACAGGAATACCGGGCACTGAAGCTTTCTTT. Translating gives CASSAGTGIPGTEAFF.

CDR3 nucleotide sequence: TGTGCCAGCAGCCCCGGACAGGGAGATCAGCCCCAGCATTTT. Its protein is CASSPGQGDQPQHF. The chain combines TRBV7-9 with TRBJ1-5, with 8 bases identical to TRBD1. CDR3 length: 14 amino acids. CDR1 is SEHNR, CDR2 FQNEAQ, per germline (reference sequence). The V and J ends lost 5 bases and 5 bases, in that order; junction bases with no gene match: 5.

The chain is built from TRBV7-2 and TRBJ1-2, with no clear D. V gave up 2 bases and J gave up 3 bases, with 7 bases separating them. The CDR3 extends over 13 amino acids. Germline CDR1 reads SGHTA; CDR2 reads FQGNSA. The CDR3 DNA sequence: TGTGCCAGCAGCTTATACTCGGACTATGGCTACACCTTC. Translating it yields CASSLYSDYGYTF.

V gene TRBV19 combines with J gene TRBJ2-7; 9 positions match TRBD1. The CDR3 totals 13 residues. Germline CDR1 and CDR2: LNHDA and SQIVND (reference sequence). Unmatched junction bases numbered 7, after V lost 6 bases and J lost 7 bases. The CDR3 sequence: CASSALDRGEQYF. The CDR3 bases are TGTGCCAGTAGCGCACTGGACAGGGGAGAGCAGTACTTC.

This chain joins TRBV7-6 and TRBJ2-7, with 11 positions matching TRBD1. Germline CDR1 is SGHVS and CDR2 is FNYEAQ. The CDR3 extends over 15 amino acids. The trim removed 5 bases at V and 4 bases at J, leaving 7 bases unmatched. CDR3 DNA sequence: TGTGCCAGCAGCCCTGGGACAGGGGGATCGTACGAGCAGTACTTC. It specifies CASSPGTGGSYEQYF.

V gene TRBV7-9 combines with J gene TRBJ1-2; 8 nucleotides line up with TRBD1. This CDR3 comprises 14 residues. V dropped 4 bases and J dropped 6; count of bases not matched to a gene: 7. Germline CDR1 reads SEHNR; CDR2 reads FQNEAQ (reference sequence). CDR3 nucleotides: TGTGCCAGCAGCTCCGGACAGGGAGAGGATGGCTACACCTTC. The encoded protein is CASSSGQGEDGYTF.

This clone was counted a few times. The rearrangement joins TRBV5-8 to TRBJ1-5; 8 bases align to TRBD1. Germline CDR1 reads SGHTS; CDR2 reads YDEGEE. V was pared by 5 bases and J by 7 bases, with 11 bases of the junction left unmatched. The CDR3 loop spans 15 amino acids. The CDR3 nucleotides are TGTGCCAGCAGGCCACGGACAGGGCGGCTCCAGCCCCAGCATTTT. This sequence encodes CASRPRTGRLQPQHF.

This clone was counted a few times. Within the sample, other DNA sequences also encode this same CDR3. The V call is TRBV25-1, the J call TRBJ2-5; 8 bases are a match to TRBD2. The CDR3 consists of 14 residues. The V segment lost 4 bases and the J segment 3 bases; nucleotides outside the gene matches: 4. CDR1 and CDR2 from the germline V gene are MGHDK and SYGVNS. The CDR3 DNA follows: TGTGCCAGCAGTGTTCGGGGGGGGGAAGAGACCCAGTACTTC. The encoded protein is CASSVRGGEETQYF.

The V and J genes are TRBV5-4 and TRBJ1-1, with D possibly being TRBD1 (5 bases). The CDR3 extends over 14 amino acids. Germline V gene sequence: CDR1 SGHNT, CDR2 YYREEE (reference sequence). V gave up 4 bases and J gave up 5 bases, with 15 bases separating them. In DNA form, the CDR3 reads TGTGCCAGCAGCCCTCGGTTGGAGGGGACTGAAGCTTTCTTT. This codes for CASSPRLEGTEAFF.

This chain links TRBV4-1 with TRBJ2-5; 7 positions agree with TRBD2. The length of the CDR3 is 17 residues. Germline CDR1 reads MGHRA; CDR2 reads YSYEKL. The V and J ends lost 2 bases and 7 bases, in that order; junction bases with no gene match: 16. The CDR3 sequence is CASSQSSGSSGRGTQYF. Here the CDR3 DNA reads TGCGCCAGCAGCCAATCCTCAGGGAGTAGCGGGCGGGGGACCCAGTACTTC.

The chain carries TRBV4-2 and TRBJ2-3; a possible D gene is TRBD2 (5 bases). Trimming pared 4 bases from V and 3 bases from J, leaving 14 bases between. The germline gives CDR1 LGHNA, CDR2 YNFKEQ. The CDR3 is made up of 15 amino acids. In DNA form, the CDR3 reads TGTGCCAGCAGCCCCTGGACGAGGACTACAGATACGCAGTATTTT. It translates to CASSPWTRTTDTQYF.

The chain links TRBV7-2 to TRBJ1-5, with a weak D call TRBD1 (6 bases). Germline V gene lookup returns CDR1 SGHTA and CDR2 FQGNSA. The V and J ends lost 5 bases and 5 bases respectively, with 10 bases between them. The CDR3 consists of 13 residues. The CDR3 loop reads CASSLQGDQPQHF. The CDR3 DNA follows: TGTGCCAGCAGCCTACAGGGAGATCAGCCCCAGCATTTT.

The chain carries TRBV6-5 and TRBJ2-1; TRBD2 matches at 14 bases. CDR1 MNHEY and CDR2 SVGAGI come from the germline V gene. Unmatched junction bases numbered 4, after V lost 0 bases and J lost 9 bases. This CDR3 region has 16 residues. Here the CDR3 reads CASSYSTSGRASEQFF. DNA of the CDR3: TGTGCCAGCAGTTACTCGACTAGCGGGAGGGCTTCTGAGCAGTTCTTC.

This chain uses TRBV30 with TRBJ2-7, with D possibly TRBD1 on 6 matching bases. The CDR3 runs to 13 residues. The germline V gene has CDR1 GTSNPN and CDR2 SVGIG (reference sequence). Trimming stripped 3 bases from V and 0 bases from J, with 9 bases between. The DNA for the CDR3 is TGTGCCTGGAGCCCGGACAGCTCCTACGAGCAGTACTTC. Its protein product is CAWSPDSSYEQYF.

The chain couples TRBV30 to TRBJ1-5; 7 bases fit TRBD1. The J segment lost 5 bases and the V segment lost 2 bases, leaving 6 bases of the junction unmatched. The CDR3 runs 14 residues. The germline gives CDR1 GTSNPN, CDR2 SVGIG (reference sequence). The CDR3 bases are TGTGCCTGGAGTTCAGGGGGGTTGGATCAGCCCCAGCATTTT. Encoded protein: CAWSSGGLDQPQHF.

A few counts support this clone. The CDR3 bases are TGTGCCAGCAGCTTAGGTTGGCGGGGCAATCAGCCCCAGCATTTT. Translation gives CASSLGWRGNQPQHF. The chain carries TRBV11-2 and TRBJ1-5; D call uncertain. The germline V gene encodes CDR1 SGHAT and CDR2 FQNNGV. The CDR3 covers 15 residues. The germline V and J ends were trimmed by 1 base and 2 bases, with 9 bases remaining between them.

The chain carries TRBV7-2 and TRBJ2-3; D is ambiguous. Trimming took 1 base from V and 10 from J, leaving 9 bases between them. CDR1 and CDR2 (germline): SGHTA, FQGNSA. The CDR3 covers 12 residues. CDR3: CASSLGYSAQYF. The CDR3 DNA sequence: TGTGCCAGCAGCTTAGGGTATTCGGCGCAGTATTTT.

The chain uses TRBV5-4 and TRBJ1-2; 8 bases map to TRBD1. The CDR3 consists of 14 residues. V shed 4 bases, J shed 4 bases, and the junction held 6 bases outside the gene matches. Germline V gene lookup returns CDR1 SGHNT and CDR2 YYREEE (reference sequence). In DNA form, the CDR3 reads TGTGCCAGCAGCCCCCAGGGGACAGGCTATGGCTACACCTTC. This codes for CASSPQGTGYGYTF.

This chain uses TRBV7-3 with TRBJ2-6; D may be TRBD1 (8 bases). Between the trimmed V and J ends, which lost 4 bases and 0 bases, there was a span of 16 bases. The CDR3 has 18 amino acids. Per the germline V gene, CDR1 is SGHTA and CDR2 is FQGTGA. The CDR3 DNA follows: TGTGCCAGCAGCTCAACAGGGGGGGCCCTCTCTGGGGCCAACGTCCTGACTTTC. This encodes CASSSTGGALSGANVLTF.

Note on this clone: Additional DNA sequences in this sample encode the identical CDR3. The chain recombines TRBV5-1 with TRBJ2-2; D remains unclear. V lost 2 bases and J lost 4, with 6 bases in between. The CDR3 consists of 13 residues. Germline V gives CDR1 SGHRS, CDR2 YFSETQ. The CDR3 sequence is CASSLALTGELFF. DNA for the CDR3: TGCGCCAGCAGCTTAGCACTCACCGGGGAGCTGTTTTTT.

This sequence joins TRBV25-1 and TRBJ2-3; D unclear. V was cut by 2 bases and J by 2 bases, with 5 bases left in between. CDR3 length: 13 residues. Per the germline V gene, CDR1 is MGHDK and CDR2 is SYGVNS. This CDR3 reads CASSEPPTDTQYF. The CDR3 region has the DNA TGTGCCAGCAGTGAACCTCCCACAGATACGCAGTATTTT.

This chain joins TRBV4-3 and TRBJ2-3, with no clear D. CDR3 size: 13 residues. Deletions cut 3 bases from V and 6 bases from J, with 10 bases between. From germline, CDR1 is LGHNA and CDR2 YSLEER. The DNA of the CDR3 is TGCGCCAGCAGCCAGGTCAGATATGATACGCAGTATTTT. It is translated as CASSQVRYDTQYF.

This chain links TRBV7-3 with TRBJ1-5; possible D gene TRBD1, 5 bases. V dropped 4 bases and J dropped 2 bases, with 27 bases sitting between them. The CDR3 extends over 20 amino acids. CDR1 is SGHTA and CDR2 is FQGTGA in the germline V gene. The CDR3 DNA is TGTGCCAGCAGCTCCCGACTCCCGATAACCAGGGTAACGGGCAATCAGCCCCAGCATTTT. It is translated as CASSSRLPITRVTGNQPQHF.

This chain joins TRBV2 and TRBJ1-3, with unresolved D. This CDR3 region has 16 residues. Trimming removed 3 bases at V and 1 base at J, with 13 bases between. CDR1 SNHLY and CDR2 FYNNEI come from the germline V gene. DNA of the CDR3: TGTGCCAGCAGTGAGTTTTACCCGGGGTCTGGAAACACCATATATTTT. Protein product: CASSEFYPGSGNTIYF.

V is TRBV10-3 and J is TRBJ1-6; 9 bases match TRBD1. Germline-derived CDR1 and CDR2 are ENHRY and SYGVKD. The CDR3 loop spans 16 amino acids. V lost 6 bases and J lost 5; bases outside the gene matches: 8. The CDR3 loop reads CAISQQGAGDNSPLHF. The CDR3 DNA reads TGTGCCATCAGCCAACAGGGGGCCGGGGATAATTCACCCCTCCACTTT.

This chain connects TRBV28 to TRBJ2-4; TRBD2 aligns across 10 bases. From germline, CDR1 is MDHEN and CDR2 SYDVKM. Germline trimming cut 2 bases from V and 8 bases from J; bases unmatched to any gene: 3. The CDR3 contains 14 residues. Here the CDR3 DNA reads TGTGCCAGCAGTTTAAGCGGGGGGGTGGACATTCAGTACTTC. Its translation: CASSLSGGVDIQYF.